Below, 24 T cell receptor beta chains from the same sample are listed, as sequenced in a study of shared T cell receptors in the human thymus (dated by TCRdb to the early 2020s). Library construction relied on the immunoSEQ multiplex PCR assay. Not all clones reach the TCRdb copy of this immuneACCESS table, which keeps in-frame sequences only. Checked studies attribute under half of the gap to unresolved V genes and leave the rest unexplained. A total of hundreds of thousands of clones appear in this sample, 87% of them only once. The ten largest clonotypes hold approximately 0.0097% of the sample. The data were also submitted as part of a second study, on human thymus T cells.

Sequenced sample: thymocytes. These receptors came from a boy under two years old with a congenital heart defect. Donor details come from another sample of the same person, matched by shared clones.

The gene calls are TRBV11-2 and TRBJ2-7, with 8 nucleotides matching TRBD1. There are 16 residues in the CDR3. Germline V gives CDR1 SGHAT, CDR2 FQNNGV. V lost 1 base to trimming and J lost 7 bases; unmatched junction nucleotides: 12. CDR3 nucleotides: TGTGCCAGCAGCTTAGCCCCGGGACAGGATTCGAGAGAGCAGTACTTC. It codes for CASSLAPGQDSREQYF.

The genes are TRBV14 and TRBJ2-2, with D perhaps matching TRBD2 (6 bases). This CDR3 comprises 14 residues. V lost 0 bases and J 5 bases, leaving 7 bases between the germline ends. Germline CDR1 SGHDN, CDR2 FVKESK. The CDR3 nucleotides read TGTGCCAGCAGCCAAGAAGGACTAACCGGGGAGCTGTTTTTT. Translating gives CASSQEGLTGELFF.

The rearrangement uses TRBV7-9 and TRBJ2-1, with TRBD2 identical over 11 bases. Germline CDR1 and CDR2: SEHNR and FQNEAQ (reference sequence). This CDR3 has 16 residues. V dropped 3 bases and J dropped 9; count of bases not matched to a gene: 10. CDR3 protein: CASSFSGLAVGGEQFF. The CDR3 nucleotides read TGTGCCAGCAGCTTCTCGGGACTAGCGGTAGGAGGTGAGCAGTTCTTC.

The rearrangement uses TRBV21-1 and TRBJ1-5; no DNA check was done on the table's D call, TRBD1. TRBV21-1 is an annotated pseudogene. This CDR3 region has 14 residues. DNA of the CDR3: TGTGCCAGCAGCAACAGGGGGCGCTATCAGCCCCAGCATTTT. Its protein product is CASSNRGRYQPQHF.

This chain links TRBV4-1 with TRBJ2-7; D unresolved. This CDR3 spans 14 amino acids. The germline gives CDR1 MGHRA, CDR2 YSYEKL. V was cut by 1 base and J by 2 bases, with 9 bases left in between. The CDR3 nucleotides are TGCGCCAGCAGCCAAGTAACAGTAGCCTACGAGCAGTACTTC. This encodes CASSQVTVAYEQYF.

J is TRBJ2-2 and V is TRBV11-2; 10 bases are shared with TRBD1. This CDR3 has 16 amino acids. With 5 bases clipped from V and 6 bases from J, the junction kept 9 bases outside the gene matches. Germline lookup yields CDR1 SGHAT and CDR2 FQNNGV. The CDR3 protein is CASSNKRDRGPGELFF. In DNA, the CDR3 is TGTGCCAGCAGCAACAAACGGGACAGGGGTCCCGGGGAGCTGTTTTTT.

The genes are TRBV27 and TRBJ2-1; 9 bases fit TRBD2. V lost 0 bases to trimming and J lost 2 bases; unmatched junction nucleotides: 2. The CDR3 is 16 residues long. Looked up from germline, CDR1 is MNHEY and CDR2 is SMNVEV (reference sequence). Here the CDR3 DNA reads TGTGCCAGCAGTTTATCGGGCGGGAGGGCCTACAATGAGCAGTTCTTC. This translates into CASSLSGGRAYNEQFF.

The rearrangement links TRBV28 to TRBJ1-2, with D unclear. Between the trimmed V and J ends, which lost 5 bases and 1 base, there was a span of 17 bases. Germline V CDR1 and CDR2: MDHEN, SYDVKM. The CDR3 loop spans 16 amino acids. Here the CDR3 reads CASSPYTRDFNYGYTF. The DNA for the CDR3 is TGTGCCAGCAGTCCGTACACGAGGGATTTTAACTATGGCTACACCTTC.

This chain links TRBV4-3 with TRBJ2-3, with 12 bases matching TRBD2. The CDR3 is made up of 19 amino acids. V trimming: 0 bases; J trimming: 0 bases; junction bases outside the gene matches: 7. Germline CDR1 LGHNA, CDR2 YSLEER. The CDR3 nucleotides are TGCGCCAGCAGCCAAGATTTGACTAGCGGGAGCCCTAGCACAGATACGCAGTATTTT. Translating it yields CASSQDLTSGSPSTDTQYF.

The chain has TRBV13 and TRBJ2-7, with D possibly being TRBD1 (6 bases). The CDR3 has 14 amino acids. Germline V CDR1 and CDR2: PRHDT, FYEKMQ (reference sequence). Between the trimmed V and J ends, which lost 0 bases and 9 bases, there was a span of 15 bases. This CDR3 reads CASSLGTGYTWQYF. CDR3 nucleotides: TGTGCCAGCAGCTTAGGGACAGGATATACGTGGCAGTACTTC.

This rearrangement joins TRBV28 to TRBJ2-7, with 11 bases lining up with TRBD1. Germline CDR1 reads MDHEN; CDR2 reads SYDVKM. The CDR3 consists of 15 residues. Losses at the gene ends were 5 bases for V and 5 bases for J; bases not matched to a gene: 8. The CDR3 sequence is CASSPLRTGGNEQYF. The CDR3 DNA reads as TGTGCCAGCAGTCCCCTGAGGACAGGGGGCAACGAGCAGTACTTC.

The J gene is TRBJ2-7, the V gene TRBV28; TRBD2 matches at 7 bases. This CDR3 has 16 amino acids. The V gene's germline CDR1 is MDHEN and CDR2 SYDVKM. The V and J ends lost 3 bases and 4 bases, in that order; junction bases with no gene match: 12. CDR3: CASSLGRLAPTYEQYF. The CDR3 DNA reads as TGTGCCAGCAGTTTGGGCCGACTAGCCCCAACTTACGAGCAGTACTTC. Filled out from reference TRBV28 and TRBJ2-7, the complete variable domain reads DVKVTQSSRYLVKRTGEKVFLECVQDMDHENMFWYRQDPGLGLRLIYFSYDVKMKEKGDIPEGYSVSREKKERFSLILESASTNQTSMYLCASSLGRLAPTYEQYFGPGTRLTVT.

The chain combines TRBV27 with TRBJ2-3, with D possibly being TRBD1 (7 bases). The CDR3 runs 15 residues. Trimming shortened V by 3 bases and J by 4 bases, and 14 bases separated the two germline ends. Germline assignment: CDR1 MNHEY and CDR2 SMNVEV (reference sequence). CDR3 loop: CASSLFQGEADTQYF. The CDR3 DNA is TGTGCCAGCAGTTTGTTCCAGGGGGAGGCAGATACGCAGTATTTT.

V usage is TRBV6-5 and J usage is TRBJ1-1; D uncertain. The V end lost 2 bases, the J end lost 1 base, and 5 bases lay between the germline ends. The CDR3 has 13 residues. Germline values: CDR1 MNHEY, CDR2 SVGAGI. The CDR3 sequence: CASSYRRNTEAFF. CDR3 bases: TGTGCCAGCAGTTACAGGAGGAACACTGAAGCTTTCTTT.

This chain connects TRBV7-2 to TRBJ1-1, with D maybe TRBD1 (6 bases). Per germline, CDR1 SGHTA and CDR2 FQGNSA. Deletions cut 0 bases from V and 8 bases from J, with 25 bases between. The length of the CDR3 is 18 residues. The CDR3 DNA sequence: TGTGCCAGCAGCTTAGCACATACACAGGGATCTTCTCCCGTAGAAGCTTTCTTT. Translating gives CASSLAHTQGSSPVEAFF. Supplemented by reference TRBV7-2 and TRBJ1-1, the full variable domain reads GAGVSQSPSNKVTEKGKDVELRCDPISGHTALYWYRQSLGQGLEFLIYFQGNSAPDKSGLPSDRFSAERTGGSVSTLTIQRTQQEDSAVYLCASSLAHTQGSSPVEAFFGQGTRLTVV.

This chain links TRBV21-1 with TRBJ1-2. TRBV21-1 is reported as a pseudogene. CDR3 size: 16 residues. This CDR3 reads CASSQMGSAGNYGYTF. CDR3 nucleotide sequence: TGTGCCAGCAGCCAAATGGGGTCGGCGGGAAACTATGGCTACACCTTC.

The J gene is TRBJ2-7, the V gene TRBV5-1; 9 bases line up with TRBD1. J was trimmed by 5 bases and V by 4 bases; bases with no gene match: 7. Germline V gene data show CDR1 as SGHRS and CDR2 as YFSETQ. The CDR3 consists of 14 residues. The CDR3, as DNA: TGCGCCAGCAGCCCGAGGACAGGGGAGGACGAGCAGTACTTC. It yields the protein CASSPRTGEDEQYF.

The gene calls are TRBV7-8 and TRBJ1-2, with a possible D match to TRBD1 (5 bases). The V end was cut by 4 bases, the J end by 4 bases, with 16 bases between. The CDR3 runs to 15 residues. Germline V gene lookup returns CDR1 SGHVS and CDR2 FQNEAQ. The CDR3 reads CASSSGGTRLYGYTF. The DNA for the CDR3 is TGTGCCAGCAGCTCTGGAGGGACTCGCCTCTATGGCTACACCTTC.

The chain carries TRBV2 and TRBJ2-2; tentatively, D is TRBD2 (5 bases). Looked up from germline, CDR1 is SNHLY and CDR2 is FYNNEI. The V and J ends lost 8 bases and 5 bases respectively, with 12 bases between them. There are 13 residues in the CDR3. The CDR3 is CASRRLLTGELFF. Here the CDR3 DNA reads TGTGCCAGCCGGAGGCTCTTAACCGGGGAGCTGTTTTTT.

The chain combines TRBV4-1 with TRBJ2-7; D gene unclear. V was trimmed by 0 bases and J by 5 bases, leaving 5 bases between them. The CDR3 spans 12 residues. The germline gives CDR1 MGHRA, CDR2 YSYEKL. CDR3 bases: TGCGCCAGCAGCCAAGATCGTCACGAGCAGTACTTC. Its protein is CASSQDRHEQYF.

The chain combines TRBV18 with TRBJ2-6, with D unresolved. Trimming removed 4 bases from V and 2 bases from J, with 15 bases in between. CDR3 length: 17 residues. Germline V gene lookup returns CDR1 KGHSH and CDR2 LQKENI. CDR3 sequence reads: CASSRTESLPGANVLTF. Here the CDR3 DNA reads TGTGCCAGCTCACGCACAGAGTCCCTCCCTGGGGCCAACGTCCTGACTTTC.

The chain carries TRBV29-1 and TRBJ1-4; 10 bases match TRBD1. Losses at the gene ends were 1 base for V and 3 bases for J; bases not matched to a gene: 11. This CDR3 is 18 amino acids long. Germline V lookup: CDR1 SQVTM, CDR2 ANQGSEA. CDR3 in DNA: TGCAGCGTTGAAGCCCCCCTTGGGACAGGGGATTCTAATGAAAAACTGTTTTTT. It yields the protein CSVEAPLGTGDSNEKLFF.

The CDR3 DNA sequence: TGTGCCAGCAGACCGGCCCAGCGCGGTCGGTTCTTC. Translating gives CASRPAQRGRFF. J is TRBJ2-1 and V is TRBV7-9; D is uncertain. Germline values: CDR1 SEHNR, CDR2 FQNEAQ (reference sequence). Trimming removed 6 bases at V and 15 bases at J, with 18 bases between. This CDR3 is 12 amino acids long.

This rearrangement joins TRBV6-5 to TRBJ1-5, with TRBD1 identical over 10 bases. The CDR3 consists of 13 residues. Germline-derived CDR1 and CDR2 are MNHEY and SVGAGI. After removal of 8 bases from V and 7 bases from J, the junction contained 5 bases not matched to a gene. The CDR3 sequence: CASGDRGGQPQHF. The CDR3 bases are TGTGCCAGCGGGGACAGGGGAGGACAGCCCCAGCATTTT.